What follows describes a single T cell receptor (beta chain). Sequenced by immunoSEQ multiplex PCR; TCRdb stores in-frame clones only, minus some. The table shows a few hundred thousand clones, with around 89% occurring only once. The CDR3 runs 15 residues. Per germline, CDR1 MNHNS and CDR2 SASEGT. Trimming removed 4 bases from V and 5 bases from J; junction bases left unmatched: 5. The data were obtained in a study of cytomegalovirus exposure and HLA in healthy donors. The sequenced material came from PBMCs. The chain uses TRBV6-1 and TRBJ1-6; 7 bases line up with TRBD1. This TCR came from a woman younger than 30 in good health and CMV-seronegative. DNA of the CDR3: TGTGCCAGCAGTGTCGGGACAGCCGATAATTCACCCCTCCACTTT. Its translation: CASSVGTADNSPLHF.